A selection of T cell receptor beta chains follows, all from one sample in a study of blood T cell repertoires in COVID-19. Here immunoSEQ multiplex PCR was the method, and the copy in TCRdb shows in-frame clones only, minus some. The repertoire has about 120,000 clones, over 75% of them found once; the top ten carry approximately 10%. The material sequenced was peripheral blood. The receptors originated from a man older than 75 with acute or convalescent COVID-19. Both conserved end residues are part of each CDR3. A D gene is named only where the DNA matches it firmly. Clone size appears in some rows only: once, few, many, or a class for an expanded clone.

CDR3aa,CDR3nt,abundance,d_gene,v_gene,j_gene
CASSLAAGKNTGELFF,TGTGCCAGCAGCTTGGCCGCCGGGAAGAACACCGGGGAGCTGTTTTTT,NA,NA,TRBV5-6,TRBJ2-2
CASSSRTGLNYGYTF,TGTGCCAGTAGTTCCCGGACAGGTCTTAACTATGGCTACACCTTC,NA,TRBD1,TRBV19,TRBJ1-2
CASTGDPPYGYTF,TGTGCCAGCACAGGGGACCCCCCTTATGGCTACACCTTC,NA,NA,TRBV28,TRBJ1-2
CASRLSGSYEQYF,TGTGCCAGCCGCCTTAGCGGTAGTTACGAGCAGTACTTC,NA,NA,TRBV6-5,TRBJ2-7
CASSKLAGVTGELFF,TGTGCCAGCAGCAAACTAGCGGGAGTTACCGGGGAGCTGTTTTTT,NA,TRBD2,TRBV7-2,TRBJ2-2
CAAGGPANEKLFF,TGTGCCGCCGGCGGGCCAGCCAATGAAAAACTGTTTTTT,once,NA,TRBV10-3,TRBJ1-4
CASSQRTGGVSGANVLTF,TGCGCCAGCAGCCAGAGGACAGGGGGGGTCTCTGGGGCCAACGTCCTGACTTTC,NA,TRBD1,TRBV4-1,TRBJ2-6
CASSPPGLAVYNEQFF,TGTGCCAGTAGTCCTCCAGGACTAGCGGTCTACAATGAGCAGTTCTTC,NA,TRBD2,TRBV19,TRBJ2-1
CASSSGGGTQYF,TGTGCCAGCAGTAGCGGGGGAGGGACCCAGTACTTC,NA,TRBD2,TRBV6-5,TRBJ2-5
CASTNWTGGLEQYF,TGTGCCAGCACCAACTGGACAGGGGGCCTCGAGCAGTACTTC,NA,TRBD1,TRBV14,TRBJ2-7
CASSHYVSGEQETQYF,TGTGCCAGCAGCCACTACGTTAGCGGGGAACAAGAGACCCAGTACTTC,NA,TRBD2,TRBV3-1/TRBV3-2,TRBJ2-5
CASSQQISGRSTDTQYF,TGCGCCAGCAGCCAACAGATTAGCGGGAGGAGCACAGATACGCAGTATTTT,NA,TRBD2,TRBV4-1,TRBJ2-3
CASLIGTGPREKLFF,TGTGCCAGCCTGATCGGGACAGGGCCGCGCGAAAAACTGTTTTTT,NA,TRBD1,TRBV6-5,TRBJ1-4
CASSTRTGADYGYTF,TGTGCCAGCAGTACCCGGACAGGGGCAGACTATGGCTACACCTTC,NA,TRBD1,TRBV27,TRBJ1-2
CASSETGRANYGYTF,TGTGCCAGTAGTGAGACAGGGCGAGCTAACTATGGCTACACCTTC,NA,TRBD1,TRBV19,TRBJ1-2
CAWSVKQGAHSPLHF,TGTGCCTGGAGCGTTAAACAGGGGGCACATTCACCCCTCCACTTT,NA,TRBD1,TRBV30,TRBJ1-6
CASSSDRGAAGYTF,TGTGCCAGCAGCTCCGACAGGGGAGCGGCTGGCTACACCTTC,few,TRBD1,TRBV5-5,TRBJ1-2
CASSPRLLAGEQETQYF,TGTGCCAGCAGCCCACGCCTACTAGCGGGGGAACAAGAGACCCAGTACTTC,NA,TRBD2,TRBV4-2,TRBJ2-5
CASSRDSYEQYF,TGCGCCAGCAGTCGGGACAGCTACGAGCAGTACTTC,NA,TRBD1,TRBV5-1,TRBJ2-7
CASSLDSGVGPDTQYF,TGTGCCAGCAGCTTGGATTCGGGAGTGGGCCCAGATACGCAGTATTTT,NA,NA,TRBV5-4,TRBJ2-3
CASSQDAGAFNEQFF,TGCGCCAGCAGCCAAGATGCGGGAGCTTTCAATGAGCAGTTCTTC,NA,TRBD2,TRBV4-3,TRBJ2-1
CASSEDRGMGNEQFF,TGTGCCAGTAGTGAGGACAGGGGAATGGGTAATGAGCAGTTCTTC,NA,TRBD1,TRBV19,TRBJ2-1
CASSLAQLGEKLFF,TGCGCCAGCAGCTTGGCACAGTTAGGTGAAAAACTGTTTTTT,NA,NA,TRBV5-1,TRBJ1-4
CASSLRTGVQGAFF,TGTGCCAGCAGCTTGAGGACAGGGGTGCAGGGAGCTTTCTTT,NA,TRBD1,TRBV7-2,TRBJ1-1
CSARDPQEQFF,TGCAGTGCTAGAGATCCTCAGGAGCAGTTCTTC,NA,NA,TRBV20-1,TRBJ2-1
CASSLFWTSGRAGIDTQYF,TGTGCCAGCAGCTTATTTTGGACTAGCGGGAGGGCCGGGATAGATACGCAGTATTTT,NA,TRBD2,TRBV7-2,TRBJ2-3
CASSTGGNEQFF,TGTGCCAGCAGCACAGGGGGCAATGAGCAGTTCTTC,NA,TRBD1,TRBV3-1/TRBV3-2,TRBJ2-1
CASSAKGQGDSPLHF,TGTGCCAGCAGTGCGAAGGGACAGGGGGATTCACCCCTCCACTTT,NA,TRBD1,TRBV28,TRBJ1-6
CASSMALIHTEAFF,TGCGCCAGCTCCATGGCTTTGATTCACACTGAAGCTTTCTTT,NA,NA,TRBV5-1,TRBJ1-1
CASSSTTGVPTEAFF,TGTGCCAGCAGTTCCACCACAGGGGTTCCCACTGAAGCTTTCTTT,NA,TRBD1,TRBV6-6,TRBJ1-1
CTSRKTSGRTYEQYF,TGCACCAGCAGGAAGACTAGCGGGAGGACCTACGAGCAGTACTTC,NA,NA,TRBV1,TRBJ2-7
CASSLQGVGYTF,TGTGCCAGCAGCTTACAGGGCGTAGGCTACACCTTC,NA,NA,TRBV7-2,TRBJ1-2
CASSLTGTVYGYTF,TGTGCCAGCAGCTTAACCGGGACTGTCTATGGCTACACCTTC,NA,NA,TRBV7-3,TRBJ1-2
CARQGVSGDGYTF,TGTGCCCGTCAGGGGGTATCGGGGGATGGCTACACCTTC,once,TRBD1,TRBV2,TRBJ1-2
CASRPGTKTNYGYTF,TGTGCCAGCAGGCCCGGGACAAAGACTAACTATGGCTACACCTTC,NA,NA,TRBV6-5,TRBJ1-2
CASSEKPTTDTQYF,TGCGCCAGCAGTGAAAAGCCAACTACAGATACGCAGTATTTT,once,NA,TRBV10-1,TRBJ2-3
CASGATRGNTEAFF,TGTGCCAGCGGGGCCACCAGGGGAAACACTGAAGCTTTCTTT,NA,NA,TRBV6-5,TRBJ1-1
CASSYRGTSGGNEQFF,TGTGCCAGCAGCTATCGAGGGACTAGCGGGGGCAATGAGCAGTTCTTC,NA,TRBD2,TRBV3-1/TRBV3-2,TRBJ2-1
CSATQGVEQFF,TGCAGTGCTACCCAGGGTGTTGAGCAGTTCTTC,NA,NA,TRBV20-1,TRBJ2-1
CASRSLTNTRGTDNQPQHF,TGTGCAAGTCGCTCTCTTACAAATACCCGCGGGACAGACAATCAGCCCCAGCATTTT,NA,NA,TRBV12-2,TRBJ1-5
CASSSNRDSVLTF,TGTGCCAGCAGCTCAAACAGGGACAGCGTCTTAACCTTC,once,TRBD1,TRBV7-2,TRBJ1-2
CASSPSGIAYGYTF,TGTGCCAGTAGTCCCTCCGGGATCGCATATGGCTACACCTTC,once,NA,TRBV19,TRBJ1-2
CASSLGRAYGYTF,TGTGCCAGCAGCTTGGGCAGGGCCTATGGCTACACCTTC,NA,NA,TRBV7-2,TRBJ1-2
CASSPAQGGGNTIYF,TGTGCCAGCTCACCAGCTCAGGGCGGTGGAAACACCATATATTTT,NA,NA,TRBV18,TRBJ1-3
CASSQSASGTSYEQYF,TGTGCCAGCAGCCAATCGGCTAGCGGGACGTCCTACGAGCAGTACTTC,NA,TRBD2,TRBV4-2,TRBJ2-7
CSASKGVTNYGYTF,TGCAGTGCTAGTAAAGGGGTGACTAACTATGGCTACACCTTC,NA,NA,TRBV20-1,TRBJ1-2
CASSPRLAGVEEQYF,TGTGCCAGCAGCCCGCGACTAGCGGGAGTGGAAGAGCAGTACTTC,NA,TRBD2,TRBV9,TRBJ2-7
CSASLPGRMNTEAFF,TGCAGTGCTAGTCTCCCGGGTAGGATGAACACTGAAGCTTTCTTT,NA,NA,TRBV20-1,TRBJ1-1
CASSSQGVGGYTF,TGTGCCAGCAGTAGCCAGGGGGTGGGTGGCTACACCTTC,once,TRBD1,TRBV27,TRBJ1-2
CASSQTSGGEYEQYF,TGTGCCAGCAGCCAAACTAGCGGGGGCGAGTACGAGCAGTACTTC,few,TRBD2,TRBV3-1/TRBV3-2,TRBJ2-7
CASSSLTSGKAYEQYF,TGTGCCAGCAGTTCCTTGACTAGCGGGAAAGCCTACGAGCAGTACTTC,NA,TRBD2,TRBV6-5,TRBJ2-7
CASAGIGTEAFF,TGCGCCAGTGCAGGAATTGGCACTGAAGCTTTCTTT,NA,NA,TRBV10-2,TRBJ1-1